One and the same sample provided the 10 T cell receptor beta chains below, sequenced in a study of TIL therapy for anti-PD-1-resistant metastatic lung cancer. The time point here: pre-treatment sample, taken before nivolumab and TIL therapy. Most excised metastases sampled were pleural nodules or supraclavicular lymph nodes. This was the immunoSEQ v3 assay. Data came from immunoSEQ multiplex PCR; TCRdb stores just in-frame clones and leaves some out. The table shows 45,000 to 60,000 clones, with around 64% occurring only once. This material consisted of tumor tissue, taken at baseline. These receptors all stem from a person aged 25-80 years with non-small cell lung cancer.

V is TRBV6-1 and J is TRBJ1-5; 7 nucleotides agree with TRBD1. V lost 7 bases and J lost 0; bases outside the gene matches: 6. CDR1 and CDR2 (germline): MNHNS, SASEGT. The CDR3 extends over 15 amino acids. The CDR3 DNA sequence: TGTGCCAGCACCCGGACAGGAGATAGCAATCAGCCCCAGCATTTT. It is translated as CASTRTGDSNQPQHF.

In this sample, this clone turned up a few times. The chain recombines TRBV7-2 with TRBJ2-4, with TRBD1 matching 12 bases. V trimming: 4 bases; J trimming: 9 bases; junction bases outside the gene matches: 7. The CDR3 runs 15 residues. The germline V gene has CDR1 SGHTA and CDR2 FQGNSA. CDR3 residues: CASSSSGTGGLIQYF. The CDR3 DNA is TGTGCCAGCAGCTCCTCCGGGACAGGGGGCCTCATTCAGTACTTC.

This rearrangement joins TRBV7-9 to TRBJ2-1; 7 bases agree with TRBD2. J lost 0 bases, V lost 5 bases, and 7 bases had no gene match. The CDR3 totals 16 residues. The germline V gene has CDR1 SEHNR and CDR2 FQNEAQ (reference sequence). CDR3 sequence reads: CASSPGLAASYNEQFF. Here the CDR3 DNA reads TGTGCCAGCAGCCCTGGTCTAGCGGCCTCCTACAATGAGCAGTTCTTC.

The CDR3, as DNA: TGTGCCAGCAGCGTAGCTGGGCTAGCGGGAGTCGAGACCCAGTACTTC. Its protein product is CASSVAGLAGVETQYF. The V and J genes are TRBV9 and TRBJ2-5; 10 nucleotides line up with TRBD2. CDR3 length: 16 amino acids. V was pared by 0 bases and J by 5 bases, with 7 bases of the junction left unmatched. The V gene's germline CDR1 is SGDLS and CDR2 YYNGEE.

This chain connects TRBV5-1 to TRBJ1-1, with D perhaps matching TRBD1 (5 bases). Germline CDR1 and CDR2: SGHRS and YFSETQ. The CDR3 runs 14 residues. V dropped 5 bases and J dropped 4 bases, with 15 bases sitting between them. CDR3 protein: CASRTTGRFTEAFF. The CDR3 region has the DNA TGCGCCAGCAGAACCACGGGACGGTTCACTGAAGCTTTCTTT.

The gene calls are TRBV27 and TRBJ1-5, with 7 positions matching TRBD1. V gave up 0 bases and J gave up 2 bases; unmatched junction bases: 1. Germline CDR1 MNHEY, CDR2 SMNVEV (reference sequence). The CDR3 has 15 amino acids. The CDR3 loop is CASSLSGTGNQPQHF. The CDR3 nucleotides read TGTGCCAGCAGTTTATCCGGGACAGGCAATCAGCCCCAGCATTTT.

The rearrangement links TRBV7-3 to TRBJ2-3, with TRBD2 matching 10 bases. J gave up 2 bases and V 1 base, and 9 bases lay outside the gene matches. This CDR3 comprises 18 residues. From germline, CDR1 is SGHTA and CDR2 FQGTGA. Written as DNA, the CDR3 is TGTGCCAGCAGCTTAAGGGCATGGACTAGCGGTTTCACAGATACGCAGTATTTT. Amino acid sequence: CASSLRAWTSGFTDTQYF. Looking up the rest from reference TRBV7-3 and TRBJ2-3 gives the full variable domain: GAGVSQTPSNKVTEKGKYVELRCDPISGHTALYWYRQSLGQGPEFLIYFQGTGAADDSGLPNDRFFAVRPEGSVSTLKIQRTERGDSAVYLCASSLRAWTSGFTDTQYFGPGTRLTVL.

V and J are TRBV5-1 and TRBJ2-3, with D unclear. CDR1 and CDR2 (germline): SGHRS, YFSETQ. Trimming cost V 0 bases and J 0 bases, with 11 bases left between them. This CDR3 comprises 16 residues. The CDR3, as DNA: TGCGCCAGCAGCTTGGCCGGACGGCCTAGCACAGATACGCAGTATTTT. Amino acid sequence: CASSLAGRPSTDTQYF.

This clone was seen once. The gene calls are TRBV28 and TRBJ1-4, with D tentatively TRBD1 (5 bases). The CDR3 is 11 residues long. V shed 5 bases and J shed 8 bases, with 6 bases lying between them. The germline V gene encodes CDR1 MDHEN and CDR2 SYDVKM. In DNA form, the CDR3 reads TGTGCCAGCAGTGGGACGGAAAAACTGTTTTTT. Translated: CASSGTEKLFF.

The chain has TRBV5-1 and TRBJ2-7; no firm D call. V was clipped by 5 bases and J by 3 bases, with 6 bases between them. CDR3 length: 11 amino acids. Looked up from germline, CDR1 is SGHRS and CDR2 is YFSETQ. CDR3 DNA sequence: TGCGCCAGCAGGGTGGACTACGAGCAGTACTTC. Translation: CASRVDYEQYF.